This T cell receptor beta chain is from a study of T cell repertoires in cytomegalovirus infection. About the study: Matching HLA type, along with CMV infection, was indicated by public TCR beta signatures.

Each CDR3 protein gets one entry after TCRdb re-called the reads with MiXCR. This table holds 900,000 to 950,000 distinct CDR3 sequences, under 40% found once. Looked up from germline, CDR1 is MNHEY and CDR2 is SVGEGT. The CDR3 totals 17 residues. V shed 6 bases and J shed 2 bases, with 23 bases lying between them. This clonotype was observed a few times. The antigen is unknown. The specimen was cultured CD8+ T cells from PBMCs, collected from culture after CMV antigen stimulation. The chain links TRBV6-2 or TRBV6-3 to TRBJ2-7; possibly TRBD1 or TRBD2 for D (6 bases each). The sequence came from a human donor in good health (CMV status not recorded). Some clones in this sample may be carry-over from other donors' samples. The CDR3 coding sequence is TGTGCCAGCAGAAAGCGGGTCCCAGGGGACGATGCCTACGAGCAGTACTTC. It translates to CASRKRVPGDDAYEQYF.